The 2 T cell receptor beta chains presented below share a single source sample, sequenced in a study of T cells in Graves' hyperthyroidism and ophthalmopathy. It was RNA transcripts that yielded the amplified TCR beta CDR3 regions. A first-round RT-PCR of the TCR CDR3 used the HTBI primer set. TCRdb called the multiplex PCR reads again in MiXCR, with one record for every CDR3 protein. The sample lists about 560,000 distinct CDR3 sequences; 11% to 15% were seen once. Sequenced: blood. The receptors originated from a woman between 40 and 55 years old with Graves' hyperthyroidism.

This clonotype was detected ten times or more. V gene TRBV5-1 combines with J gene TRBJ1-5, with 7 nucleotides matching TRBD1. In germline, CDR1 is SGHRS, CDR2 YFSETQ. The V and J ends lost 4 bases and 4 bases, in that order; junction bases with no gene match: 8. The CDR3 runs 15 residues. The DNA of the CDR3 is TGCGCCAGCAGCCCGGAGGGACAGCCAAATCAGCCCCAGCATTTT. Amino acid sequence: CASSPEGQPNQPQHF.

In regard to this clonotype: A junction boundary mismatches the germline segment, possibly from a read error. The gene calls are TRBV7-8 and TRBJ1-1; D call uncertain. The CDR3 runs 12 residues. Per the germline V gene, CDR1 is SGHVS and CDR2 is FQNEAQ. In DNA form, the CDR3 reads TGTGCCAGCAGCCTAGGGTTGATTGAAGCCTTCTTT. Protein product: CASSLGLIEAFF.